What follows describes a single TCR beta chain. What it binds is unknown. This sample stems from a study of CD8 T cells in Susac syndrome. Looking at the study overall: Sequenced Susac syndrome patients included more than five with clinically active disease and under 10 in remission.

The RNA input was about 0.5 to 1 ug, and it was reverse transcribed with random hexamers. Amplification of TCR beta CDR3 by immunoSEQ multiplex PCR spanned 54 Vbeta and 13 Jbeta. Using its own MiXCR run on the immunoSEQ multiplex PCR reads, TCRdb lists one record per CDR3 protein. The table lists about 94,000 distinct CDR3 sequences, about 94% of them singletons, with about 0.28% in the top ten. Study-wide points: There was no clonal expansion in the CD4+ T cell repertoires of Susac syndrome.

Germline V CDR1 and CDR2: LGHDT, YNNKEL (reference sequence). Trimming took off 0 bases at V and 2 bases at J, with 8 bases between the two ends. This CDR3 is built from 15 residues. This receptor was taken from a human donor with Susac syndrome. The sample taken for sequencing was CD4+ T cells from PBMCs. The V and J genes are TRBV3-1 and TRBJ1-5; D might be TRBD1 (5 bases). The CDR3 coding sequence is TGTGCCAGCAGCCAAGATATGGGGGGCAATCAGCCCCAGCATTTT. Translation: CASSQDMGGNQPQHF.